Listed below are T cell receptor beta chains from one sample, sequenced in a study of T cell responses to AZD1222 COVID-19 vaccine. Assay used: immunoSEQ multiplex PCR; TCRdb lists only in-frame clones, some missing. The sample lists some 250,000 clones; 90% to 95% were seen once. This sample comprised peripheral blood, obtained 28 days after the second AZD1222 dose. The receptors were sampled from an adult who received the AZD1222 COVID-19 vaccine. CDR3s leave out the opening cysteine and the closing phenylalanine or tryptophan. Each record gives: V gene, CDR3 protein.

TRBV7-2 | ASSLQGGVPNSPLH
TRBV12-2 | ASRNPGGKPNYGYT
TRBV28 | ASKTGAPDEQY
TRBV12-3/TRBV12-4 | ASSSPAYTRQY
TRBV7-2 | ASSPHSGRGYEQY
TRBV28 | ASRKGYSNQPQH
TRBV7-9 | ASSRTGDEKLF
TRBV7-9 | ASRGSGMNEQF
TRBV5-1 | ASSFDLSFGGYT
TRBV7-9 | ASSLGAGVMETQY
TRBV19 | ASSLLAGGPHNEQF
TRBV7-2 | ASSLVVGNYNEQF
TRBV5-6 | ASSFSDSGFSSYNSPLH
TRBV7-2 | ASSQQPRQPQH
TRBV19 | ASIHRGASYGYT
TRBV29-1 | SVRVDRVRTEAF
TRBV5-5 | ASSPDGNYGYT
TRBV5-1 | ASSGEPTTGELF
TRBV5-1 | ASSARDRVRNEQF
TRBV19 | ASSPTGGVANIQY
TRBV3-1/TRBV3-2 | ASSQGPDRGMDEQF
TRBV21-1 | ASSKGARGYT
TRBV5-4 | ASSLSSGHRTNNEQF
TRBV28 | ASRTANTEAF
TRBV20-1 | SAREETQY
TRBV3-1/TRBV3-2 | ASSQHQGGYGYT
TRBV28 | ASSSIQSNQPQH
TRBV6-2/TRBV6-3 | ASSYSLESYGYT
TRBV2 | ASSQTGSGRKTQY
TRBV7-9 | ASSLTGIANYGYT
TRBV28 | ASSPGTLVQPQH
TRBV7-6 | ASSPGGTSPYEQY
TRBV21-1 | ASSKALRTGVFYHYGYT
TRBV11-1 | ASSLKWGMNTEAF
TRBV5-1 | ASSFDRGMDEQY
TRBV5-6 | ASSLQGNYGYT
TRBV29-1 | SVEGAGVYETQY
TRBV19 | ASRALTRGSTDTQY
TRBV3-1/TRBV3-2 | ASSQVVDEQY
TRBV7-9 | ASSFPTGLAGELF
TRBV12-3/TRBV12-4 | ASSPGESNEQF
TRBV9 | ASSVRDNYGYT